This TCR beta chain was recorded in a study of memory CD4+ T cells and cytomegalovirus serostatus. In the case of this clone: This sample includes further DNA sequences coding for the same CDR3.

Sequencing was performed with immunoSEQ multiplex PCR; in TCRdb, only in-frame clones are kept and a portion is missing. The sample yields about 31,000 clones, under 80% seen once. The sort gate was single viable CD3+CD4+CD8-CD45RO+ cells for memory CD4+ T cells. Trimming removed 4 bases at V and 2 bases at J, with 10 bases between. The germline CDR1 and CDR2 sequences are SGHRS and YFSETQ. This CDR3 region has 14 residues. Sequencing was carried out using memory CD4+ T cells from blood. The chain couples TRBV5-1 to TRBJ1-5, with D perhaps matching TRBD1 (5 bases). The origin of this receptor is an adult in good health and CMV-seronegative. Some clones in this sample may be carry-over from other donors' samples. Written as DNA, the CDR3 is TGCGCCAGCAGCGACACAGGAGGCAATCAGCCCCAGCATTTT. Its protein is CASSDTGGNQPQHF.